This TCR beta chain was retrieved from a study of blood T cell repertoires in COVID-19. The overall study: COVID-19 samples from acute and convalescent phases originated in the United States, Italy and Spain.

TCRdb's table, derived via immunoSEQ multiplex PCR, lists solely in-frame clones and lacks some. The repertoire includes 300,000 to 400,000 clones, approximately 86% of them detected once, and approximately 4% sits in the top ten. The germline CDR1 and CDR2 sequences are SGHTA and FQGNSA. This CDR3 has 13 residues. After removal of 2 bases from V and 9 bases from J, the junction contained 5 bases not matched to a gene. This sequence originates from a woman in her thirties or forties with acute COVID-19. This chain joins TRBV7-2 and TRBJ2-7; 9 bases are shared with TRBD1. The sequencing sample was made of PBMCs or T cells enriched from blood (not recorded which). The CDR3 reads CASSLSGQGGQYF. CDR3 nucleotide sequence: TGTGCCAGCAGCTTATCGGGACAGGGAGGGCAGTACTTC.